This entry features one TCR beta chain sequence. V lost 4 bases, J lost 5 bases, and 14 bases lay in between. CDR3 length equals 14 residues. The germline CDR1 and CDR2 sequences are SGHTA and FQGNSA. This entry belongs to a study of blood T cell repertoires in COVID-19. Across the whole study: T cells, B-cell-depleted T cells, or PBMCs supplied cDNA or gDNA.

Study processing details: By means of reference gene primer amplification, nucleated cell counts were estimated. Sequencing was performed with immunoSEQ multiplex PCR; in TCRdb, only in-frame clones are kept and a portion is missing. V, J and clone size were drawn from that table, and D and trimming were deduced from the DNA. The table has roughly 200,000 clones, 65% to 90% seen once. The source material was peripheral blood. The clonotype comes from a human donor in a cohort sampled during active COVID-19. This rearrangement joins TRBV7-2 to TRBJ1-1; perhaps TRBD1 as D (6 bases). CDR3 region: CASSWYREGTEAFF. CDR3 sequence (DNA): TGTGCCAGCAGCTGGTACAGGGAAGGGACTGAAGCTTTCTTT.